The 23 T cell receptor beta chains given below trace back to one sample, sequenced in a study of shared clonotypes between healthy human individuals. Data came from immunoSEQ multiplex PCR; TCRdb stores just in-frame clones and leaves some out. The sample comprises 400,000 to 500,000 clones, 76% of which are singletons, and approximately 13% rests with the top ten. The sequencing input was PBMCs. These receptors were taken from a middle-aged woman in good health. Some clones in this sample may be carry-over from other donors' samples.

DNA of the CDR3: TGTGCCAGCAGTGAGAGTCTAGCGGGAGTCAATGAGCAGTTCTTC. This encodes CASSESLAGVNEQFF. The rearrangement uses TRBV25-1 and TRBJ2-1; TRBD2 aligns across 10 bases. V lost 3 bases to trimming and J lost 6 bases; unmatched junction nucleotides: 5. Per the germline V gene, CDR1 is MGHDK and CDR2 is SYGVNS. The CDR3 loop spans 15 amino acids.

The genes are TRBV7-3 and TRBJ2-7, with 14 nucleotides matching TRBD2. Trimming took 5 bases from V and 7 from J; bases not matched to a gene: 10. The V gene's germline CDR1 is SGHTA and CDR2 FQGTGA. The CDR3 totals 16 residues. This CDR3 is CASSLAGLAGVDEQYF. CDR3 in DNA: TGTGCCAGCAGCCTCGCGGGACTAGCGGGAGTTGATGAGCAGTACTTC.

This chain uses TRBV7-9 with TRBJ2-4, with D hard to call. Germline-derived CDR1 and CDR2 are SEHNR and FQNEAQ (reference sequence). The CDR3 extends over 14 amino acids. V was cut by 0 bases and J by 1 base, with 4 bases left in between. The CDR3 coding sequence is TGTGCCAGCAGCTTAGCAGGGGCCAAAAACATTCAGTACTTC. As protein: CASSLAGAKNIQYF.

The rearrangement uses TRBV19 and TRBJ2-7; D ambiguous. Trimming shortened V by 3 bases and J by 2 bases, and 23 bases separated the two germline ends. CDR1 and CDR2 (germline): LNHDA, SQIVND (reference sequence). The CDR3 is made up of 18 amino acids. CDR3 DNA sequence: TGTGCCAGTAGTATCGAATTTGGTGGCGACACTACTACCTACGAGCAGTACTTC. Amino acids: CASSIEFGGDTTTYEQYF. Variable domain in full (rest from reference TRBV19 and TRBJ2-7): DGGITQSPKYLFRKEGQNVTLSCEQNLNHDAMYWYRQDPGQGLRLIYYSQIVNDFQKGDIAEGYSVSREKKESFPLTVTSAQKNPTAFYLCASSIEFGGDTTTYEQYFGPGTRLTVT.

The chain is built from TRBV7-9 and TRBJ1-2; TRBD1 is a possible D gene (5 bases). Germline lookup yields CDR1 SEHNR and CDR2 FQNEAQ (reference sequence). The CDR3 contains 16 residues. The V end lost 2 bases, the J end lost 4 bases, and 17 bases lay between the germline ends. In nucleotides, the CDR3 is TGTGCCAGCAGCTTAAGGTTTGGGGCAGGGAGCTATGGCTACACCTTC. Protein sequence: CASSLRFGAGSYGYTF.

The V and J genes are TRBV18 and TRBJ1-1, with TRBD1 identical over 7 bases. The germline gives CDR1 KGHSH, CDR2 LQKENI. The CDR3 runs to 15 residues. The ends lost 2 bases at V and 0 bases at J; junction bases unmatched: 3. CDR3 amino acids: CASSPSQGVNTEAFF. The CDR3 nucleotides are TGTGCCAGCTCACCATCGCAGGGGGTGAACACTGAAGCTTTCTTT.

On this clone itself: The sample contains more than one DNA sequence encoding this CDR3. The CDR3 DNA sequence: TGTGCCAGCTCACCCAGCAGTCCCTACGAGCAGTACTTC. As protein: CASSPSSPYEQYF. The V call is TRBV18, the J call TRBJ2-7; D not certain. V was pared by 3 bases and J by 2 bases, with 8 bases between. Germline CDR1 reads KGHSH; CDR2 reads LQKENI. The CDR3 spans 13 residues.

The rearrangement joins TRBV7-9 to TRBJ2-1; D is possibly TRBD1 (5 bases). V was trimmed by 2 bases and J by 0 bases, leaving 11 bases between them. The V gene's germline CDR1 is SEHNR and CDR2 FQNEAQ (reference sequence). This CDR3 is 16 amino acids long. The CDR3 region has the DNA TGTGCCAGCAGCTTAAGGGCCGACAGCTCCTACAATGAGCAGTTCTTC. This translates into CASSLRADSSYNEQFF. The whole variable domain, filled in from reference TRBV7-9 and TRBJ2-1, reads DTGVSQNPRHKITKRGQNVTFRCDPISEHNRLYWYRQTLGQGPEFLTYFQNEAQLEKSRLLSDRFSAERPKGSFSTLEIQRTEQGDSAMYLCASSLRADSSYNEQFFGPGTRLTVL.

The rearrangement uses TRBV28 and TRBJ1-2; TRBD1 matches 7 bases. V lost 6 bases to trimming and J lost 4 bases; unmatched junction nucleotides: 5. This CDR3 contains 13 residues. Germline CDR1 and CDR2: MDHEN and SYDVKM. The CDR3 here is CASSLGTVYGYTF. The DNA for the CDR3 is TGTGCCAGCAGCCTGGGGACAGTCTATGGCTACACCTTC.

The DNA of the CDR3 is TGTGCCAGCAGCTTAACGACGGGACTAGCGGGAGCCTACGAGCAGTACTTC. This translates into CASSLTTGLAGAYEQYF. The J gene is TRBJ2-7, the V gene TRBV7-2, with 14 bases identical to TRBD2. The CDR3 runs to 17 residues. The junction had 5 bases not matched to a gene; V was cut back by 2 bases and J by 2 bases. Germline V lookup: CDR1 SGHTA, CDR2 FQGNSA.

The genes are TRBV19 and TRBJ2-2; D remains ambiguous. V was trimmed by 7 bases and J by 2 bases, leaving 11 bases between them. This CDR3 has 14 amino acids. CDR1 LNHDA and CDR2 SQIVND come from the germline V gene (reference sequence). The CDR3 DNA reads as TGTGCCAGTACCCCAACTCACAACACCGGGGAGCTGTTTTTT. As protein: CASTPTHNTGELFF.

The V gene is TRBV15, the J gene TRBJ1-4; unclear D gene. V was clipped by 0 bases and J by 8 bases, with 10 bases between them. In germline, CDR1 is LNHNV, CDR2 YYDKDF (reference sequence). The CDR3 is 14 residues long. The CDR3 protein is CATSRDSPREKLFF. The DNA for the CDR3 is TGTGCCACCAGCAGAGACTCCCCGAGGGAAAAACTGTTTTTT.

The chain has TRBV15 and TRBJ2-3; D is possibly TRBD1 (5 bases). This CDR3 spans 15 amino acids. Trimming took off 0 bases at V and 4 bases at J, with 11 bases between the two ends. The germline V gene has CDR1 LNHNV and CDR2 YYDKDF (reference sequence). CDR3 sequence: CATSRDNQGADTQYF. CDR3 coding DNA: TGTGCCACCAGCAGAGATAATCAGGGCGCAGATACGCAGTATTTT. The entire variable domain, with the rest obtained from reference TRBV15 and TRBJ2-3, is as follows: DAMVIQNPRYQVTQFGKPVTLSCSQTLNHNVMYWYQQKSSQAPKLLFHYYDKDFNNEADTPDNFQSRRPNTSFCFLDIRSPGLGDTAMYLCATSRDNQGADTQYFGPGTRLTVL.

This clone was seen just once. V gene TRBV28 combines with J gene TRBJ2-2, with 11 positions matching TRBD1. The length of the CDR3 is 16 residues. The V gene's germline CDR1 is MDHEN and CDR2 SYDVKM. V lost 5 bases, J lost 2 bases, and 4 bases stayed unmatched. The CDR3 nucleotides read TGTGCCAGCAGTCCCTGGACAGGGGGCAACACCGGGGAGCTGTTTTTT. It specifies CASSPWTGGNTGELFF.

This rearrangement joins TRBV29-1 to TRBJ2-5, with 7 nucleotides matching TRBD2. CDR1 and CDR2 from the germline V gene are SQVTM and ANQGSEA. The CDR3 runs to 13 residues. Unmatched junction bases numbered 13, after V lost 4 bases and J lost 11 bases. CDR3 sequence: CSVAGLKSGEQYF. CDR3 bases: TGCAGCGTTGCGGGGCTCAAAAGCGGGGAGCAGTACTTC.

Written as DNA, the CDR3 is TGCGCCAGCAGCCAAGGAACAGGGCGCTATGGCTACACCTTC. It encodes CASSQGTGRYGYTF. The V gene is TRBV4-1, the J gene TRBJ1-2; D is possibly TRBD1 (6 bases). With 1 base removed from V and 4 bases from J, the gap between germline ends came to 10 bases. The CDR3 is made up of 14 amino acids. From germline, CDR1 is MGHRA and CDR2 YSYEKL.

The rearrangement joins TRBV28 to TRBJ2-7; possibly TRBD1 or TRBD2 for D (5 bases each). The CDR3 consists of 13 residues. Trimming shortened V by 6 bases and J by 4 bases, and 13 bases separated the two germline ends. Germline V lookup: CDR1 MDHEN, CDR2 SYDVKM. CDR3 sequence (DNA): TGTGCCAGCAGCAGGACGGGACCTTACGAGCAGTACTTC. Translating it yields CASSRTGPYEQYF.

The chain employs TRBV30 and TRBJ2-5; D gene unclear. Germline values: CDR1 GTSNPN, CDR2 SVGIG (reference sequence). The germline V and J ends were trimmed by 2 bases and 0 bases, with 28 bases remaining between them. The CDR3 is 20 amino acids. CDR3 bases: TGTGCCTGGAGTAGGGCCGGCGTTTCATTCCGAACTTTGTACCAAGAGACCCAGTACTTC. It is translated as CAWSRAGVSFRTLYQETQYF.

CDR3 DNA: TGTGCCAGCAGTTTATCCCCTTTCTTCAATGGCGACACTGAAGCTTTCTTT. It translates to CASSLSPFFNGDTEAFF. This sequence joins TRBV28 and TRBJ1-1; D is ambiguous. Germline V lookup: CDR1 MDHEN, CDR2 SYDVKM. The CDR3 length is 17 residues. The V end lost 1 base, the J end lost 3 bases, and 18 bases lay between the germline ends. The full variable domain, completed using reference TRBV28 and TRBJ1-1, is DVKVTQSSRYLVKRTGEKVFLECVQDMDHENMFWYRQDPGLGLRLIYFSYDVKMKEKGDIPEGYSVSREKKERFSLILESASTNQTSMYLCASSLSPFFNGDTEAFFGQGTRLTVV.

This clone was seen a single time. A much larger clone is a single base away; this may be a read error. The sample has other DNA sequences that encode this CDR3 too. V usage is TRBV7-2 and J usage is TRBJ2-7; unclear D gene. Germline CDR1 reads SGHTA; CDR2 reads FQGNSA. Trimming shortened V by 3 bases and J by 3 bases, and 3 bases separated the two germline ends. CDR3 length equals 11 residues. CDR3 region: CASSLDYEQYF. CDR3 coding DNA: TGTGCCAGCAGCTTGGACTACGAGCAGTACTTC.

There are many counts of this clone. This sequence joins TRBV15 and TRBJ1-2, with D hard to call. Germline CDR1 is LNHNV and CDR2 is YYDKDF (reference sequence). The V end lost 1 base, the J end lost 8 bases, and 11 bases lay between the germline ends. The CDR3 runs 13 residues. The CDR3 region is CATSRGTWKGYTF. The CDR3 nucleotides are TGTGCCACCAGCAGAGGGACGTGGAAGGGCTACACCTTC.

The V and J genes are TRBV6-1 and TRBJ2-3; 9 bases are shared with TRBD1. V shed 8 bases and J 6 bases; nucleotides not matched to a gene: 6. CDR1 and CDR2 (germline): MNHNS, SASEGT. The CDR3 is made up of 13 amino acids. The CDR3 loop reads CASVRDRVDTQYF. The CDR3 region has the DNA TGTGCCAGCGTCCGGGACAGGGTGGATACGCAGTATTTT.

This rearrangement joins TRBV28 to TRBJ1-2, with D unclear. The germline V gene has CDR1 MDHEN and CDR2 SYDVKM. This CDR3 spans 12 amino acids. V shed 6 bases and J shed 2 bases, with 7 bases lying between them. In DNA form, the CDR3 reads TGTGCCAGCAGGCCGTCAAACTATGGCTACACCTTC. This gives the protein CASRPSNYGYTF.